Listed below are T cell receptor beta chains from one sample, sequenced in a study of T-cell reconstitution after alpha-beta-depleted transplantation in children. TCRdb re-called the PCR reads with MiXCR, one entry per CDR3 protein. This repertoire shows about 830,000 distinct CDR3 sequences, 16% found once; its top ten account for around 5.3%. Source: PBMCs, mostly from graft donor cells, taken 360 days after TCRalphabeta/CD19-depleted stem cell transplant. These receptors were obtained from a male patient younger than 18 who had a stem cell transplant for acute lymphoblastic leukemia, so the T cells may come from the graft donor. Both conserved end residues are part of each CDR3. A D gene is named only where the DNA matches it firmly. A clone size is listed for some rows: how often the clone was seen (once, few, many), or a class if it is expanded.

size	V	D	J	CDR3	DNA
NA	TRBV29-1	TRBD2	TRBJ2-7	CSTKTSGLAYEQYF	TGCAGCACCAAAACTAGCGGCCTCGCCTACGAGCAGTACTTC
NA	TRBV29-1	TRBD1	TRBJ2-7	CSVAARWSGTDYEQYF	TGCAGCGTCGCAGCTCGCTGGTCCGGGACAGACTACGAGCAGTACTTC
few	TRBV20-1	TRBD2	TRBJ2-7	CSATTTTSGSGEQYF	TGCAGTGCTACTACAACGACTAGCGGGAGTGGCGAGCAGTACTTC
few	TRBV24-1	NA	TRBJ1-2	CATMMIRFYGYTF	TGTGCCACCATGATGATCCGCTTCTATGGCTACACCTTC
NA	TRBV3-1	NA	TRBJ2-7	CASRSEAGPPYEQYF	TGTGCCAGCAGATCCGAGGCAGGTCCCCCCTACGAGCAGTACTTC
NA	TRBV18	TRBD1	TRBJ2-1	CASSPNRGDSFF	TGTGCCAGCTCACCAAACAGGGGAGACTCGTTCTTC
NA	TRBV3-1	TRBD1	TRBJ2-7	CASSQGPGQGRYEQYF	TGTGCCAGCAGCCAAGGCCCGGGACAGGGGCGTTACGAGCAGTACTTC
many	TRBV12-3/TRBV12-4	NA	TRBJ2-1	CASSDRYYNEQFF	TGTGCCAGCAGCGACCGGTACTACAATGAGCAGTTCTTC
NA	TRBV11-2	NA	TRBJ1-5	CASSLGVVQGPYSNQPQHF	TGTGCCAGCAGCTTAGGAGTAGTCCAGGGGCCTTATAGCAATCAGCCCCAGCATTTT
NA	TRBV29-1	NA	TRBJ2-1	CSVIGDKAYKDEQFF	TGCAGCGTTATTGGGGATAAGGCTTATAAAGATGAGCAGTTCTTC
many	TRBV5-1	NA	TRBJ1-2	CASGGLGYTF	TGCGCCAGCGGAGGCCTCGGCTACACCTTC
NA	TRBV12-3/TRBV12-4	NA	TRBJ1-5	CASSTHRVNQPQHF	TGTGCCAGCAGCACCCACAGGGTCAATCAGCCCCAGCATTTT
many	TRBV4-1	NA	TRBJ2-3	CASSQGTGRPAGWVDTQYF	TGCGCCAGCAGCCAAGGGACTGGCAGGCCGGCAGGATGGGTGGATACGCAGTATTTT
NA	TRBV10-3	NA	TRBJ2-5	CAISTTTYQETQYF	TGTGCCATCAGTACGACCACGTACCAAGAGACCCAGTACTTC
NA	TRBV30	TRBD1	TRBJ2-2	CAWSVRETGGLGELFF	TGTGCCTGGAGTGTACGGGAGACAGGGGGCCTCGGGGAGCTGTTTTTT
NA	TRBV20-1	NA	TRBJ1-1	CSARDSSGATEAFF	TGCAGTGCTAGAGACTCCTCGGGCGCCACTGAAGCTTTCTTT
NA	TRBV4-1	TRBD2	TRBJ2-2	CASSLTSGYNTGELFF	TGCGCCAGCAGCCTCACTAGCGGTTATAACACCGGGGAGCTGTTTTTT
many	TRBV20-1	TRBD2	TRBJ2-2	CSAKTSGMGGELFF	TGCAGTGCCAAGACTAGCGGGATGGGCGGGGAGCTGTTTTTT
NA	TRBV7-8	NA	TRBJ2-4	CASSRITNIQYF	TGTGCCAGCAGCCGAATTACAAACATTCAGTACTTC
NA	TRBV4-2	NA	TRBJ2-5	CASSQESQETQYF	TGTGCCAGCAGCCAAGAGAGCCAAGAGACCCAGTACTTC
large	TRBV19	TRBD2	TRBJ2-1	CASSIVAGPYNEQFF	TGTGCCAGTAGTATAGTAGCGGGTCCATACAATGAGCAGTTCTTC
few	TRBV15	NA	TRBJ2-6	CATSRTSGANVLTF	TGTGCCACCAGCAGGACCTCTGGGGCCAACGTCCTGACTTTC
NA	TRBV5-6	NA	TRBJ2-6	CASRGVEGIGANVLTF	TGTGCCAGCAGAGGGGTGGAGGGCATTGGGGCCAACGTCCTGACTTTC
few	TRBV29-1	NA	TRBJ1-5	CSVDPGSNQPQHF	TGCAGCGTTGACCCGGGGAGCAATCAGCCCCAGCATTTT
few	TRBV5-1	TRBD1	TRBJ2-7	CASSSDRGLLSYEQYF	TGCGCCAGCAGCTCTGACAGGGGACTCCTGTCCTACGAGCAGTACTTC
few	TRBV12-3/TRBV12-4	TRBD1	TRBJ2-7	CASSLRQGPVGEQYF	TGTGCCAGCAGCTTAAGACAGGGGCCCGTGGGCGAGCAGTACTTC
NA	TRBV6-5	NA	TRBJ2-7	CASSYLEVGRGEQYF	TGTGCCAGCAGTTACTTGGAGGTGGGCAGGGGCGAGCAGTACTTC
NA	TRBV7-9	NA	TRBJ1-2	CASSLGGVGYTF	TGTGCCAGCAGCTTAGGAGGCGTTGGCTACACCTTC
NA	TRBV10-3	NA	TRBJ1-1	CAIGPGLNTEAFF	TGTGCCATAGGCCCGGGACTGAACACTGAAGCTTTCTTT
few	TRBV15	TRBD2	TRBJ2-1	CATSRRTSGFVYNEQFF	TGTGCCACCAGCAGACGGACTAGCGGGTTTGTATACAATGAGCAGTTCTTC
NA	TRBV4-1	NA	TRBJ1-1	CASSQEWRGTWNTEAFF	TGCGCCAGCAGCCAAGAATGGCGCGGGACATGGAACACTGAAGCTTTCTTT
NA	TRBV30	TRBD1	TRBJ1-1	CASATGGTEAFF	TGTGCCTCGGCTACAGGGGGTACTGAAGCTTTCTTT
NA	TRBV25-1	NA	TRBJ2-5	CASSEIGLGTAETQYF	TGTGCCAGCAGTGAGATAGGACTGGGCACCGCAGAGACCCAGTACTTC
NA	TRBV20-1	TRBD2	TRBJ2-1	CSARPIGLAGVLEQFF	TGCAGTGCTAGACCCATTGGACTAGCGGGAGTACTTGAGCAGTTCTTC
NA	TRBV5-1	NA	TRBJ2-2	CASSFLGLTGELFF	TGCGCCAGCAGCTTTCTCGGACTGACCGGGGAGCTGTTTTTT
few	TRBV20-1	NA	TRBJ2-3	CSATRDRLNTDTQYF	TGCAGTGCGACCCGTGACAGACTGAACACAGATACGCAGTATTTT
many	TRBV10-3	NA	TRBJ1-1	CAISEPGRPVTEAFF	TGTGCCATCAGTGAGCCTGGACGGCCTGTCACTGAAGCTTTCTTT
few	TRBV12-3/TRBV12-4	NA	TRBJ2-7	CASSLGTPTHEQYF	TGTGCCAGCAGTCTCGGGACACCCACCCACGAGCAGTACTTC
NA	TRBV4-2	NA	TRBJ2-2	CASSQTGLGELFF	TGTGCCAGCAGCCAAACCGGACTCGGGGAGCTGTTTTTT
many	TRBV20-1	NA	TRBJ1-1	CSARLGMGIWTEAFF	TGCAGTGCTAGATTGGGGATGGGGATCTGGACTGAAGCTTTCTTT
many	TRBV5-1	NA	TRBJ2-3	CASSLASSTDTQYF	TGCGCCAGCAGCTTGGCCTCTAGCACAGATACGCAGTATTTT
few	TRBV7-6	NA	TRBJ2-7	CASSPGPFSYEQYF	TGTGCCAGCAGCCCAGGGCCTTTTTCCTACGAGCAGTACTTC
NA	TRBV5-1	TRBD2	TRBJ2-1	CASSGSGSSYNEQFF	TGTGCCAGCAGTGGGAGCGGGAGTTCCTACAATGAGCAGTTCTTC
many	TRBV5-5	NA	TRBJ2-7	CASSLGPGYYEQYF	TGTGCCAGCAGCTTGGGTCCGGGCTACTACGAGCAGTACTTC
many	TRBV27	NA	TRBJ2-7	CASSLGHPYEQYF	TGTGCCAGCAGTTTAGGGCACCCCTACGAGCAGTACTTC
few	TRBV27	NA	TRBJ2-5	CASMIRTGETQYF	TGTGCCAGCATGATTCGGACGGGAGAGACCCAGTACTTC